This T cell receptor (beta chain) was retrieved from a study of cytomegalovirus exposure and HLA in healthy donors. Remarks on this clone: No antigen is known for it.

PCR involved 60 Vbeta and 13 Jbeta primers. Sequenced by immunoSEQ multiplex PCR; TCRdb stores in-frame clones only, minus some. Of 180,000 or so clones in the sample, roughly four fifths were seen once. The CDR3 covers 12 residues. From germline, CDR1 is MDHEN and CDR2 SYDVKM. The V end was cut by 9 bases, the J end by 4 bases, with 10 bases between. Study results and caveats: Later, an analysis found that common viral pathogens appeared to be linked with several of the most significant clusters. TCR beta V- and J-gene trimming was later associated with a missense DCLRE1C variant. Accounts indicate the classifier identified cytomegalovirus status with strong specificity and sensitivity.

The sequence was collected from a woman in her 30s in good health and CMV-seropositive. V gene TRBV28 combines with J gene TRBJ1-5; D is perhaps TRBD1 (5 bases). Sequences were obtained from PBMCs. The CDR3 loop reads CASRQLNQPQHF. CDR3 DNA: TGTGCCAGTCGACAGCTAAATCAGCCCCAGCATTTT. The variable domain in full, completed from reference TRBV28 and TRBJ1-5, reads DVKVTQSSRYLVKRTGEKVFLECVQDMDHENMFWYRQDPGLGLRLIYFSYDVKMKEKGDIPEGYSVSREKKERFSLILESASTNQTSMYLCASRQLNQPQHFGDGTRLSIL.